This is a list of T cell receptor beta chains from one sample in a study of OX40 agonist ivuxolimab in advanced cancers. Sequenced by immunoSEQ multiplex PCR; TCRdb stores in-frame clones only, minus some. The repertoire holds 90,000 to 100,000 clones, 90% seen once, with under 0.2% in the top ten. The material was CD4+ or CD8+ T cells sorted from blood, obtained in a trial of the OX40 agonist ivuxolimab. The receptors derive from an adult with an advanced solid tumor such as melanoma, head and neck, liver or kidney cancer. Both conserved end residues are part of each CDR3. The order of the fields is CDR3 length, clone size, V gene, D gene, J gene, CDR3 DNA, CDR3 protein. D genes are given only for firm matches. Only part of the rows carry a size: once, few, many, or a class if the clone is expanded.

cdr3_length: 14
clone_size: NA
v_call: TRBV5-1
d_call: TRBD1
j_call: TRBJ2-5
cdr3_nt: TGCGCCAGCAGCACCGGGACAGGCCAAGAGACCCAGTACTTC
cdr3_aa: CASSTGTGQETQYF

cdr3_length: 16
clone_size: NA
v_call: TRBV7-9
d_call: NA
j_call: TRBJ2-5
cdr3_nt: TGTGCCAGCAGCTTATCGGGTTTGGCGGGGCAAGAGACCCAGTACTTC
cdr3_aa: CASSLSGLAGQETQYF

cdr3_length: 15
clone_size: NA
v_call: TRBV5-4
d_call: TRBD2
j_call: TRBJ2-3
cdr3_nt: TGTGCCAGCAGCCCTGGGACTAGTTCCCCAGATACGCAGTATTTT
cdr3_aa: CASSPGTSSPDTQYF

cdr3_length: 16
clone_size: NA
v_call: TRBV28
d_call: TRBD2
j_call: TRBJ2-1
cdr3_nt: TGTGCCAGCAGTCCACGGCCCACGGGACTAGCGGGAGCTGAGTTCTTC
cdr3_aa: CASSPRPTGLAGAEFF

cdr3_length: 18
clone_size: NA
v_call: TRBV7-2
d_call: TRBD2
j_call: TRBJ2-2
cdr3_nt: TGTGCCAGCAGCTACCCGGGGGGGATAATCCTTCGGACCGGGGAGCTGTTTTTT
cdr3_aa: CASSYPGGIILRTGELFF

cdr3_length: 18
clone_size: once
v_call: TRBV10-3
d_call: TRBD2
j_call: TRBJ2-7
cdr3_nt: TGTGCCATCAGTGAGCGGCGGCTAGCGGGAGGGGACTCCTACGAGCAGTACTTC
cdr3_aa: CAISERRLAGGDSYEQYF

cdr3_length: 15
clone_size: NA
v_call: TRBV18
d_call: NA
j_call: TRBJ2-2
cdr3_nt: TGTGCCAGCTCACCCAGAGGGGCGAACACCGGGGAGCTGTTTTTT
cdr3_aa: CASSPRGANTGELFF

cdr3_length: 15
clone_size: NA
v_call: TRBV9
d_call: TRBD1
j_call: TRBJ2-3
cdr3_nt: TGTGCCAGCAGCACAGGACAGGGTAGCACAGATACGCAGTATTTT
cdr3_aa: CASSTGQGSTDTQYF

cdr3_length: 11
clone_size: once
v_call: TRBV20-1
d_call: NA
j_call: TRBJ1-4
cdr3_nt: TGCAGTGCTCGGGGGCCAGTTTATCTGTTTTTT
cdr3_aa: CSARGPVYLFF

cdr3_length: 18
clone_size: NA
v_call: TRBV6-1
d_call: TRBD1
j_call: TRBJ1-4
cdr3_nt: TGTGCCAGCAGTGGACGCCCGGGACAGAGTGCAACTAATGAAAAACTGTTTTTT
cdr3_aa: CASSGRPGQSATNEKLFF

cdr3_length: 13
clone_size: NA
v_call: TRBV10-3
d_call: NA
j_call: TRBJ2-1
cdr3_nt: TGTGCCATCAGTCTGTTCAAGGCCAATGAGCAGTTCTTC
cdr3_aa: CAISLFKANEQFF

cdr3_length: 15
clone_size: few
v_call: TRBV6-4
d_call: NA
j_call: TRBJ2-7
cdr3_nt: TGTGCCAGCAAAATAGAACGGGGGCCAGCCTACGAGCAGTACTTC
cdr3_aa: CASKIERGPAYEQYF

cdr3_length: 13
clone_size: NA
v_call: TRBV27
d_call: NA
j_call: TRBJ1-2
cdr3_nt: TGTGCCAGCAGTTTACAGCGTAACTATGGCTACACCTTC
cdr3_aa: CASSLQRNYGYTF

cdr3_length: 13
clone_size: NA
v_call: TRBV27
d_call: NA
j_call: TRBJ1-1
cdr3_nt: TGTGCCAGCAGCCAGTCCTCGGGGACTGAAGCTTTCTTT
cdr3_aa: CASSQSSGTEAFF

cdr3_length: 12
clone_size: NA
v_call: TRBV2
d_call: NA
j_call: TRBJ1-1
cdr3_nt: TGTGCCAGCAGTGCAGGATACACTGAAGCTTTCTTT
cdr3_aa: CASSAGYTEAFF

cdr3_length: 13
clone_size: NA
v_call: TRBV14
d_call: NA
j_call: TRBJ2-7
cdr3_nt: TGTGCCAGCAGCCAAGTGTCCCTCAACGAGCAGTACTTC
cdr3_aa: CASSQVSLNEQYF

cdr3_length: 16
clone_size: NA
v_call: TRBV28
d_call: NA
j_call: TRBJ1-4
cdr3_nt: TGTGCCAGCAGTTCTTCCGGGGGCCTGGGGGGTGAAAAACTGTTTTTT
cdr3_aa: CASSSSGGLGGEKLFF

cdr3_length: 15
clone_size: NA
v_call: TRBV5-1
d_call: TRBD1
j_call: TRBJ1-1
cdr3_nt: TGCGCCAGCAGCTCACAGGGGTTTAGGAACACTGAAGCTTTCTTT
cdr3_aa: CASSSQGFRNTEAFF

cdr3_length: 16
clone_size: NA
v_call: TRBV5-1
d_call: TRBD1
j_call: TRBJ2-7
cdr3_nt: TGCGCCAGCAGCTTGACAGGGGCCAATCGTAGGGGCGAGCAGTACTTC
cdr3_aa: CASSLTGANRRGEQYF

cdr3_length: 14
clone_size: once
v_call: TRBV19
d_call: NA
j_call: TRBJ1-2
cdr3_nt: TGTGCCAGTAGCCTACAGGGAGCTAACTATGGCTACACCTTC
cdr3_aa: CASSLQGANYGYTF

cdr3_length: 14
clone_size: once
v_call: TRBV30
d_call: NA
j_call: TRBJ2-1
cdr3_nt: TGTGCCTGGAGTGTACGACTAGTGGGGAATGAGCAGTTCTTC
cdr3_aa: CAWSVRLVGNEQFF

cdr3_length: 15
clone_size: once
v_call: TRBV6-1
d_call: TRBD1
j_call: TRBJ2-7
cdr3_nt: TGTGCCAGCAGTGATTGGGACAGGGCCACCTACGAGCAGTACTTC
cdr3_aa: CASSDWDRATYEQYF

cdr3_length: 16
clone_size: NA
v_call: TRBV30
d_call: TRBD2
j_call: TRBJ2-1
cdr3_nt: TGTGCCTGGGGTGAGGGTAGCGGGGGGTCCTACAATGAGCAGTTCTTC
cdr3_aa: CAWGEGSGGSYNEQFF

cdr3_length: 16
clone_size: NA
v_call: TRBV5-1
d_call: NA
j_call: TRBJ2-1
cdr3_nt: TGCGCCAGCAGCTTGGAGGGAGTGAGCTCCTACAATGAGCAGTTCTTC
cdr3_aa: CASSLEGVSSYNEQFF

cdr3_length: 14
clone_size: NA
v_call: TRBV6-4
d_call: NA
j_call: TRBJ1-5
cdr3_nt: TGTGCCAGCAGTGACCGCCTTTTTGGTCAGCCCCAGCATTTT
cdr3_aa: CASSDRLFGQPQHF

cdr3_length: 12
clone_size: NA
v_call: TRBV10-1
d_call: TRBD2
j_call: TRBJ2-3
cdr3_nt: TGCGCCAGCAGTGAGTCGACTAGCGGTCGGTATTTT
cdr3_aa: CASSESTSGRYF

cdr3_length: 13
clone_size: NA
v_call: TRBV6-1
d_call: NA
j_call: TRBJ1-2
cdr3_nt: TGTGCCAGCAGTGAATTGGAAAACTATGGCTACACCTTC
cdr3_aa: CASSELENYGYTF

cdr3_length: 14
clone_size: NA
v_call: TRBV15
d_call: NA
j_call: TRBJ2-2
cdr3_nt: TGTGCCACCAGCAGAGATCTGACTACCGGGGAGCTGTTTTTT
cdr3_aa: CATSRDLTTGELFF

cdr3_length: 13
clone_size: NA
v_call: TRBV2
d_call: NA
j_call: TRBJ1-2
cdr3_nt: TGTGCCAGCATCGCTACAGGGTACTATGGCTACACCTTC
cdr3_aa: CASIATGYYGYTF

cdr3_length: 13
clone_size: few
v_call: TRBV10-3
d_call: NA
j_call: TRBJ1-2
cdr3_nt: TGTGCCATCAGCGAGTCCCTTAACTATGGCTACACCTTC
cdr3_aa: CAISESLNYGYTF

cdr3_length: 15
clone_size: NA
v_call: TRBV2
d_call: TRBD2
j_call: TRBJ2-7
cdr3_nt: TGTGCCAGCAGTGAAGAGCGGGGCCACTCCTACGAGCAGTACTTC
cdr3_aa: CASSEERGHSYEQYF

cdr3_length: 11
clone_size: NA
v_call: TRBV6-1
d_call: NA
j_call: TRBJ1-5
cdr3_nt: TGTGCCAGCAGTGAAGCGGGGCCCCAGCATTTT
cdr3_aa: CASSEAGPQHF

cdr3_length: 10
clone_size: few
v_call: TRBV20-1
d_call: NA
j_call: TRBJ1-1
cdr3_nt: TGCAGTGTACTCGACACTGAAGCTTTCTTT
cdr3_aa: CSVLDTEAFF

cdr3_length: 14
clone_size: NA
v_call: TRBV28
d_call: NA
j_call: TRBJ2-3
cdr3_nt: TGTGCCAGCAGTTTTGATGTGATCTTGGATACGCAGTATTTT
cdr3_aa: CASSFDVILDTQYF

cdr3_length: 13
clone_size: once
v_call: TRBV19
d_call: NA
j_call: TRBJ2-7
cdr3_nt: TGTGCCAGTAGTATACCGGGTCGAGGGGAGCAGTACTTC
cdr3_aa: CASSIPGRGEQYF

cdr3_length: 12
clone_size: NA
v_call: TRBV7-3
d_call: NA
j_call: TRBJ2-2
cdr3_nt: TGTGCCAGCAACCCGCTCACCGGGGAGCTGTTTTTT
cdr3_aa: CASNPLTGELFF

cdr3_length: 12
clone_size: NA
v_call: TRBV28
d_call: NA
j_call: TRBJ2-1
cdr3_nt: TGTGCCAGCACCACCACAGAGGGTGAGCAGTTCTTC
cdr3_aa: CASTTTEGEQFF

cdr3_length: 14
clone_size: NA
v_call: TRBV11-3
d_call: TRBD1
j_call: TRBJ1-1
cdr3_nt: TGTGCCAGCAGCCCGGGCGGACAGGCCACTGAAGCTTTCTTT
cdr3_aa: CASSPGGQATEAFF

cdr3_length: 13
clone_size: NA
v_call: TRBV4-2
d_call: NA
j_call: TRBJ1-3
cdr3_nt: TGTGCCAGCAGCTTGGAACAGGGAAACACCATATATTTT
cdr3_aa: CASSLEQGNTIYF